Here is one TCR beta chain with its context. As it was prepared, the TCRbeta library received unique molecular identifiers. Using its own MiXCR run on the PCR reads, TCRdb lists one record per CDR3 protein. Of almost 600,000 distinct CDR3 sequences detected, about a quarter appear once; the ten largest clones hold around a third. The ends lost 6 bases at V and 2 bases at J; junction bases unmatched: 9. The germline CDR1 and CDR2 sequences are SGHRS and YFSETQ. This CDR3 contains 15 residues. The sample originates from a study of T-cell reconstitution after alpha-beta-depleted transplantation in children.

The sequencing used PBMCs, collected before TCRalphabeta/CD19-depleted stem cell transplant. The J gene is TRBJ2-3, the V gene TRBV5-1; TRBD1 matches at 7 bases. The sequence derives from a boy under three years old with Wiskott-Aldrich syndrome, due to receive a stem cell transplant. The CDR3 reads CASTVRTGPTDTQYF. In DNA form, the CDR3 reads TGCGCCAGCACAGTCCGGACAGGCCCCACAGATACGCAGTATTTT. The complete variable domain, with remaining parts taken from reference TRBV5-1 and TRBJ2-3, reads KAGVTQTPRYLIKTRGQQVTLSCSPISGHRSVSWYQQTPGQGLQFLFEYFSETQRNKGNFPGRFSGRQFSNSRSEMNVSTLELGDSALYLCASTVRTGPTDTQYFGPGTRLTVL.